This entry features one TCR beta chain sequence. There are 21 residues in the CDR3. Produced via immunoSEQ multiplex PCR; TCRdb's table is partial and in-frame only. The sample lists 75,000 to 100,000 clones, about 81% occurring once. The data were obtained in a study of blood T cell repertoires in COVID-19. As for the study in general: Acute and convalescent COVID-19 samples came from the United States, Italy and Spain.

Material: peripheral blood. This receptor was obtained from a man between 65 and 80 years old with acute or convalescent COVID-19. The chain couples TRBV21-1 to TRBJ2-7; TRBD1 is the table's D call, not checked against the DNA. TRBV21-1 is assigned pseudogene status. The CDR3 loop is CASSKGKDTADRRQVPYEQYF. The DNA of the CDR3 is TGTGCCAGCAGCAAAGGGAAGGACACGGCGGACCGACGGCAAGTACCCTACGAGCAGTACTTC.